The 32 T cell receptor beta chains listed next were all sequenced from one sample in a study of OX40 agonist ivuxolimab in advanced cancers. TCRdb keeps only in-frame clones here, not all; method: immunoSEQ multiplex PCR. The sample carries fewer than 85,000 clones, roughly 86% recorded once. Sequencing used CD4+ or CD8+ T cells sorted from blood, obtained in a trial of the OX40 agonist ivuxolimab. These receptors were collected from an adult with an advanced solid tumor such as melanoma, head and neck, liver or kidney cancer.

The V gene is TRBV7-6, the J gene TRBJ2-1; TRBD2 matches at 10 bases. Germline V gives CDR1 SGHVS, CDR2 FNYEAQ. The CDR3 has 20 amino acids. Trimming at V came to 5 bases and at J to 0 bases, leaving 16 bases not matched to a gene. The CDR3 nucleotides are TGTGCCAGCAGCCGCCAAAATAGGGTAGCGGGGGGTCTCTCCTACAATGAGCAGTTCTTC. It translates to CASSRQNRVAGGLSYNEQFF.

The genes are TRBV5-4 and TRBJ1-4, with D tentatively TRBD1 (6 bases). The V gene's germline CDR1 is SGHNT and CDR2 YYREEE (reference sequence). This CDR3 is built from 15 residues. V was pared by 2 bases and J by 4 bases, with 12 bases between. CDR3 residues: CASSLSGADNEKLFF. For the CDR3, the DNA is TGTGCCAGCAGCTTATCAGGGGCGGATAATGAAAAACTGTTTTTT.

The CDR3 bases are TGTGCCAGCAGTTTCCCCGGGACTAGTGGGGAGACCCAGTACTTC. It specifies CASSFPGTSGETQYF. The chain is built from TRBV6-6 and TRBJ2-5, with 8 bases aligning to TRBD2. The length of the CDR3 is 15 residues. J gave up 5 bases and V 4 bases, and 9 bases lay outside the gene matches. The germline V gene has CDR1 MNHNY and CDR2 SVGAGI (reference sequence).

The rearrangement joins TRBV5-1 to TRBJ1-2; D possibly corresponds to TRBD1 (6 bases). V lost 0 bases, J lost 2 bases, and 8 bases lay in between. This CDR3 region has 14 residues. Germline V gene lookup returns CDR1 SGHRS and CDR2 YFSETQ. The CDR3 is CASSLADRNYGYTF. CDR3 DNA: TGCGCCAGCAGCTTGGCTGACAGGAACTATGGCTACACCTTC.

The CDR3 is CASSLGGTSGASYEQYF. CDR3 in DNA: TGTGCCAGCAGCTTAGGAGGGACTAGCGGGGCCTCCTACGAGCAGTACTTC. This chain uses TRBV7-2 with TRBJ2-7, with TRBD2 matching 13 bases. The J segment lost 0 bases and the V segment lost 1 base, leaving 3 bases of the junction unmatched. The CDR3 runs to 17 residues. Germline loops: CDR1 SGHTA, CDR2 FQGNSA. The full variable domain, in which reference TRBV7-2 and TRBJ2-7 provide the parts outside the CDR3, is GAGVSQSPSNKVTEKGKDVELRCDPISGHTALYWYRQSLGQGLEFLIYFQGNSAPDKSGLPSDRFSAERTGGSVSTLTIQRTQQEDSAVYLCASSLGGTSGASYEQYFGPGTRLTVT.

In nucleotides, the CDR3 is TGTGCCAGCATCTTCGACAGGGCGAACTATGGCTACACCTTC. Residues: CASIFDRANYGYTF. The V gene is TRBV28, the J gene TRBJ1-2, with TRBD1 identical over 7 bases. The V gene end was trimmed by 7 bases and the J gene end by 2 bases; junction bases not matched to a gene: 7. The CDR3 is 14 residues long. Per the germline V gene, CDR1 is MDHEN and CDR2 is SYDVKM.

The chain links TRBV15 to TRBJ2-7; perhaps TRBD1 as D (6 bases). Trimming stripped 0 bases from V and 1 base from J, with 7 bases between. The CDR3 totals 14 residues. CDR1 is LNHNV and CDR2 is YYDKDF in the germline V gene (reference sequence). CDR3 nucleotides: TGTGCCACCAGCAGAGAAGGGGGTTCCTACGAGCAGTACTTC. Protein product: CATSREGGSYEQYF. Looking up the rest from reference TRBV15 and TRBJ2-7 gives the full variable domain: DAMVIQNPRYQVTQFGKPVTLSCSQTLNHNVMYWYQQKSSQAPKLLFHYYDKDFNNEADTPDNFQSRRPNTSFCFLDIRSPGLGDTAMYLCATSREGGSYEQYFGPGTRLTVT.

The chain joins TRBV11-2 to TRBJ2-3; D unclear. Germline CDR1 reads SGHAT; CDR2 reads FQNNGV. V lost 8 bases to trimming and J lost 4 bases, with 19 bases between them. The CDR3 spans 15 residues. CDR3 region: CASGVSTQVADTQYF. DNA of the CDR3: TGTGCCAGCGGAGTGAGCACCCAGGTAGCAGATACGCAGTATTTT.

The chain combines TRBV7-2 with TRBJ2-7; D is undetermined. Germline V gene sequence: CDR1 SGHTA, CDR2 FQGNSA. The CDR3 length is 13 residues. With 1 base removed from V and 4 bases from J, the gap between germline ends came to 8 bases. The CDR3: CASSLEVVYEQYF. The CDR3 coding sequence is TGTGCCAGCAGCTTAGAAGTAGTTTACGAGCAGTACTTC.

The chain carries TRBV7-9 and TRBJ2-2; D uncertain. Germline CDR1 is SEHNR and CDR2 is FQNEAQ (reference sequence). This CDR3 has 15 amino acids. The V gene lost 2 bases and the J gene lost 2 bases, with 9 bases spanning the gap. CDR3 DNA sequence: TGTGCCAGCAGCTTAACCGCGATAAACACCGGGGAGCTGTTTTTT. Its translation is CASSLTAINTGELFF.

There are a few counts of this clone. The CDR3 nucleotides read TGTGCCAGCAGTTCCCCCGGGTTTATAGAGCAGTTCTTC. It yields the protein CASSSPGFIEQFF. V gene TRBV28 combines with J gene TRBJ2-1; D unresolved. The ends were cut back, 4 bases at V and 10 bases at J, with 14 bases in the middle. The germline V gene encodes CDR1 MDHEN and CDR2 SYDVKM. The CDR3 has 13 residues.

The rearrangement joins TRBV15 to TRBJ1-4; D may be TRBD1 (5 bases). The V end lost 0 bases, the J end lost 5 bases, and 10 bases lay between the germline ends. CDR1 and CDR2 (germline): LNHNV, YYDKDF (reference sequence). This CDR3 is built from 15 residues. The CDR3, as DNA: TGTGCCACCAGCAGAGATGGGCAGGGAAATGAAAAACTGTTTTTT. This sequence encodes CATSRDGQGNEKLFF.

This clone was seen more than once but under ten times. The genes are TRBV18 and TRBJ2-7, with D tentatively TRBD1 (6 bases). Trimming took off 5 bases at V and 7 bases at J, with 15 bases between the two ends. There are 13 residues in the CDR3. In germline, CDR1 is KGHSH, CDR2 LQKENI. CDR3 amino acids: CASSEGTFVEQYF. DNA of the CDR3: TGTGCCAGCTCAGAAGGGACATTCGTAGAGCAGTACTTC.

The chain recombines TRBV7-2 with TRBJ2-5, with a weak D call TRBD2 (7 bases). CDR1 is SGHTA and CDR2 is FQGNSA in the germline V gene. The CDR3 runs 15 residues. Trimming cost V 5 bases and J 4 bases, with 17 bases left between them. The CDR3 loop is CASSQRAGASETQYF. For the CDR3, the DNA is TGTGCCAGCAGCCAGCGCGCGGGGGCCTCAGAGACCCAGTACTTC.

The genes are TRBV6-5 and TRBJ2-7, with D perhaps matching TRBD2 (6 bases). The germline gives CDR1 MNHEY, CDR2 SVGAGI. The CDR3 has 14 residues. The V end was cut by 11 bases, the J end by 0 bases, with 17 bases between. The CDR3 here is CARTLAPSSYEQYF. The CDR3 DNA reads TGTGCCCGTACCCTAGCGCCTAGCTCCTACGAGCAGTACTTC.

The V call is TRBV19, the J call TRBJ1-2; no clear D. V was cut by 3 bases and J by 7 bases, with 6 bases left in between. This CDR3 has 11 residues. CDR1 and CDR2 (germline): LNHDA, SQIVND (reference sequence). CDR3 loop: CASSMLGGYTF. The CDR3, as DNA: TGTGCCAGTAGTATGTTGGGTGGCTACACCTTC. Combining the CDR3 with reference TRBV19 and TRBJ1-2 gives the whole variable domain DGGITQSPKYLFRKEGQNVTLSCEQNLNHDAMYWYRQDPGQGLRLIYYSQIVNDFQKGDIAEGYSVSREKKESFPLTVTSAQKNPTAFYLCASSMLGGYTFGSGTRLTVV.

This sequence joins TRBV18 and TRBJ2-7; 16 bases are shared with TRBD2. The CDR3 covers 15 residues. Germline V gene sequence: CDR1 KGHSH, CDR2 LQKENI. With 2 bases clipped from V and 6 bases from J, the junction kept 1 base outside the gene matches. The CDR3 region has the DNA TGTGCCAGCTCACCAGGGACTAGCGGGAGGGCCGAGCAGTACTTC. Translated, it gives CASSPGTSGRAEQYF.

DNA of the CDR3: TGTGCCAGCAGCTTGCAATGGGGGTCAGATACGCAGTATTTT. Its translation: CASSLQWGSDTQYF. The chain recombines TRBV5-4 with TRBJ2-3; D tentatively reads TRBD1 or TRBD2 (5 bases each). From germline, CDR1 is SGHNT and CDR2 YYREEE (reference sequence). The CDR3 has 14 amino acids. Trimming shortened V by 1 base and J by 4 bases, and 10 bases separated the two germline ends.

This chain links TRBV25-1 with TRBJ2-5; the D is unclear. The germline CDR1 and CDR2 sequences are MGHDK and SYGVNS. The ends were cut back, 6 bases at V and 0 bases at J, with 14 bases in the middle. The CDR3 is 15 residues long. The CDR3 loop reads CASSPVMEYQETQYF. The CDR3 DNA reads as TGTGCCAGCAGCCCGGTAATGGAGTACCAAGAGACCCAGTACTTC.

V gene TRBV5-4 combines with J gene TRBJ1-1, with D hard to call. The CDR3 has 14 amino acids. Trimming took 2 bases from V and 1 from J, leaving 9 bases between them. Germline assignment: CDR1 SGHNT and CDR2 YYREEE (reference sequence). DNA of the CDR3: TGTGCCAGCAGCTTTTACACGGGGAACACTGAAGCTTTCTTT. As protein: CASSFYTGNTEAFF. Together with reference TRBV5-4 and TRBJ1-1, the CDR3 gives the full variable domain: ETGVTQSPTHLIKTRGQQVTLRCSSQSGHNTVSWYQQALGQGPQFIFQYYREEENGRGNFPPRFSGLQFPNYSSELNVNALELDDSALYLCASSFYTGNTEAFFGQGTRLTVV.

This clone has more than one count but fewer than ten. The chain uses TRBV11-3 and TRBJ1-1; D ambiguous. The CDR3 is 12 residues long. Between the trimmed V and J ends, which lost 5 bases and 7 bases, there was a span of 11 bases. Looked up from germline, CDR1 is SGHNT and CDR2 is YENEEA. CDR3 in amino acids: CASSTDGREAFF. CDR3 nucleotides: TGTGCCAGCAGCACGGACGGACGTGAAGCTTTCTTT.

Here the CDR3 reads CASTYVGGNQPQHF. The CDR3 bases are TGTGCCAGCACCTATGTGGGGGGCAATCAGCCCCAGCATTTT. The chain couples TRBV28 to TRBJ1-5; TRBD1 is a possible D gene (5 bases). Germline V gene sequence: CDR1 MDHEN, CDR2 SYDVKM. Trimming removed 7 bases at V and 2 bases at J, with 12 bases between. The CDR3 sequence is 14 residues long.

The genes are TRBV11-2 and TRBJ2-3; a weak D match, TRBD2 (5 bases). The V gene lost 1 base and the J gene lost 2 bases, with 13 bases spanning the gap. This CDR3 is built from 16 residues. The V gene's germline CDR1 is SGHAT and CDR2 FQNNGV. Here the CDR3 reads CASSLGLQAATDTQYF. The CDR3 DNA reads TGTGCCAGCAGCTTAGGGCTACAAGCGGCCACAGATACGCAGTATTTT.

The rearrangement uses TRBV18 and TRBJ1-6, with TRBD1 identical over 9 bases. The CDR3 sequence is 14 residues long. The J segment lost 13 bases and the V segment lost 5 bases, leaving 9 bases of the junction unmatched. Germline V gene sequence: CDR1 KGHSH, CDR2 LQKENI. The CDR3 here is CASSERQGGIPLHF. The CDR3 DNA follows: TGTGCCAGCTCAGAGAGACAGGGGGGGATCCCCCTCCACTTT. Filled out from reference TRBV18 and TRBJ1-6, the complete variable domain reads NAGVMQNPRHLVRRRGQEARLRCSPMKGHSHVYWYRQLPEEGLKFMVYLQKENIIDESGMPKERFSAEFPKEGPSILRIQQVVRGDSAAYFCASSERQGGIPLHFGNGTRLTVT.

V and J are TRBV7-6 and TRBJ2-2; 7 positions match TRBD1. The CDR3 spans 18 residues. CDR1 is SGHVS, CDR2 FNYEAQ, per germline. The V segment lost 5 bases and the J segment 3 bases; nucleotides outside the gene matches: 15. The DNA of the CDR3 is TGTGCCAGCAGCCGCCCCGGGACAGCGTCCACTCACACCGGGGAGCTGTTTTTT. It is translated as CASSRPGTASTHTGELFF. The whole variable domain, remainder taken from reference TRBV7-6 and TRBJ2-2, is GAGVSQSPRYKVTKRGQDVALRCDPISGHVSLYWYRQALGQGPEFLTYFNYEAQQDKSGLPNDRFSAERPEGSISTLTIQRTEQRDSAMYRCASSRPGTASTHTGELFFGEGSRLTVL.

J is TRBJ2-3 and V is TRBV28, with D possibly being TRBD1 (6 bases). CDR1 and CDR2 (germline): MDHEN, SYDVKM. Trimming pared 4 bases from V and 2 bases from J, leaving 13 bases between. This CDR3 is 15 amino acids long. The CDR3 DNA reads TGTGCCAGCAGTTACGGGACATTAGACACAGATACGCAGTATTTT. Translated: CASSYGTLDTDTQYF. The complete variable domain, with remaining parts taken from reference TRBV28 and TRBJ2-3, reads DVKVTQSSRYLVKRTGEKVFLECVQDMDHENMFWYRQDPGLGLRLIYFSYDVKMKEKGDIPEGYSVSREKKERFSLILESASTNQTSMYLCASSYGTLDTDTQYFGPGTRLTVL.

V and J are TRBV18 and TRBJ1-2; 7 bases line up with TRBD1. CDR1 and CDR2 from the germline V gene are KGHSH and LQKENI. V was pared by 3 bases and J by 0 bases, with 4 bases of the junction left unmatched. The CDR3 is 15 residues long. CDR3 protein: CASSPLGQTNYGYTF. In nucleotides, the CDR3 is TGTGCCAGCTCACCCCTGGGACAGACTAACTATGGCTACACCTTC.

V is TRBV5-1 and J is TRBJ1-4; weak D call: TRBD1 (6 bases). The length of the CDR3 is 16 residues. Germline lookup yields CDR1 SGHRS and CDR2 YFSETQ. The V gene lost 1 base and the J gene lost 4 bases, with 14 bases spanning the gap. The CDR3, as DNA: TGCGCCAGCAGCTTGCAACTCCGGGACAATAATGAAAAACTGTTTTTT. Translating gives CASSLQLRDNNEKLFF.

This chain joins TRBV10-3 and TRBJ1-3, with D unclear. CDR3 length: 13 residues. Germline values: CDR1 ENHRY, CDR2 SYGVKD. Trimming shortened V by 6 bases and J by 7 bases, and 13 bases separated the two germline ends. The CDR3, as DNA: TGTGCCATCAGAGAACCTGCGAGCAACACCATATATTTT. It yields the protein CAIREPASNTIYF.

This clone was seen once. This chain uses TRBV5-1 with TRBJ2-1, with 7 bases aligning to TRBD2. The V gene end was trimmed by 2 bases and the J gene end by 2 bases; junction bases not matched to a gene: 4. CDR3 length equals 15 residues. Germline V CDR1 and CDR2: SGHRS, YFSETQ. Here the CDR3 DNA reads TGCGCCAGCAGCTTAAGCGGGGACCCCTACAATGAGCAGTTCTTC. Translated: CASSLSGDPYNEQFF.

V and J are TRBV6-5 and TRBJ2-7; D is perhaps TRBD2 (5 bases). CDR1 and CDR2 (germline): MNHEY, SVGAGI. The ends were cut back, 5 bases at V and 5 bases at J, with 16 bases in the middle. The CDR3 is 14 residues long. The CDR3 region is CASSPGYLEDEQYF. The CDR3 DNA reads as TGTGCCAGCAGTCCGGGATACCTGGAGGACGAGCAGTACTTC.

This rearrangement joins TRBV28 to TRBJ1-1; D remains unclear. Germline V gene sequence: CDR1 MDHEN, CDR2 SYDVKM. The CDR3 extends over 12 amino acids. Trimming pared 5 bases from V and 4 bases from J, leaving 8 bases between. The DNA of the CDR3 is TGTGCCAGCAGTCTTATTTCCACTGAAGCTTTCTTT. Translating it yields CASSLISTEAFF.